A selection of T cell receptor beta chains follows, all from one sample in a study of cytotoxic CD8 clonotypes in ibrutinib-treated CLL. Only in-frame clones appear in the TCRdb table, and some are missing; sequencing was by immunoSEQ multiplex PCR. The sample has 100,000 to 150,000 clones, approximately 83% seen once. The sequenced sample was PBMCs, obtained after 24 months of ibrutinib treatment. The origin of the receptors is a human donor with chronic lymphocytic leukemia. CDR3s include the opening cysteine and the closing phenylalanine or tryptophan. Each record gives: V gene, clone size, D gene, CDR3 length, J gene, CDR3 DNA, CDR3 protein. The D gene is left open where the match is weak. Only part of the rows carry a size: once, few, many, or a class if the clone is expanded.

V: TRBV7-9; size: NA; D: TRBD2; length: 15; J: TRBJ2-3; DNA: TGTGCCAGCAGCCTGACTAGCGGGAGAACAGATACGCAGTATTTT; CDR3: CASSLTSGRTDTQYF
V: TRBV7-8; size: few; D: NA; length: 16; J: TRBJ2-7; DNA: TGTGCCAGCAGCTCTCGTACGGGGGCAAAGACCTACGAGCAGTACTTC; CDR3: CASSSRTGAKTYEQYF
V: TRBV7-9; size: once; D: NA; length: 16; J: TRBJ1-5; DNA: TGTGCCAGCAGCCCCCTTGAGGGGACGGCCGGTCAGCCCCAGCATTTT; CDR3: CASSPLEGTAGQPQHF
V: TRBV7-3; size: NA; D: NA; length: 13; J: TRBJ2-7; DNA: TGTGCCAGCAGCTTAAGCCCGTCCTACGAGCAGTACTTC; CDR3: CASSLSPSYEQYF
V: TRBV28; size: NA; D: NA; length: 15; J: TRBJ1-1; DNA: TGTGCCAGCAGACTTACGGAGGGGGGTAGGTCTGAAGCTTTCTTT; CDR3: CASRLTEGGRSEAFF
V: TRBV7-2; size: NA; D: NA; length: 15; J: TRBJ2-4; DNA: TGTGCCAGCAGCTCCCAGAGACTAGCCAAAAACATTCAGTACTTC; CDR3: CASSSQRLAKNIQYF
V: TRBV6-5; size: NA; D: NA; length: 12; J: TRBJ1-4; DNA: TGTGCCAGCAGAAGCACCAGAGAAAAACTGTTTTTT; CDR3: CASRSTREKLFF
V: TRBV27; size: NA; D: NA; length: 13; J: TRBJ1-2; DNA: TGTGCCAGCAGTGAAAAAACAGAGTATGGCTACACCTTC; CDR3: CASSEKTEYGYTF
V: TRBV6-1; size: NA; D: NA; length: 15; J: TRBJ1-5; DNA: TGTGCCAGCAGTGAAATCAGGGCAGGCAATCAGCCCCAGCATTTT; CDR3: CASSEIRAGNQPQHF
V: TRBV6-1; size: NA; D: NA; length: 16; J: TRBJ1-5; DNA: TGTGCCAGCAGTGAAAATAACAGGCCTCACGGTCAGCCCCAGCATTTT; CDR3: CASSENNRPHGQPQHF
V: TRBV11-2; size: NA; D: TRBD1; length: 19; J: TRBJ1-2; DNA: TGTGCCAGCAGCTTATCGGGAACCGGGACACAGGGGGGAGTGTATGGCTACACCTTC; CDR3: CASSLSGTGTQGGVYGYTF
V: TRBV4-1; size: NA; D: NA; length: 14; J: TRBJ2-7; DNA: TGCGCCAGCAGCCAGCAACAGAACTCCTACGAGCAGTACTTC; CDR3: CASSQQQNSYEQYF
V: TRBV6-5; size: once; D: NA; length: 11; J: TRBJ2-7; DNA: TGTGCCAGCAGTTACGGGGGCGAGCAGTACTTC; CDR3: CASSYGGEQYF
V: TRBV6-5; size: NA; D: NA; length: 15; J: TRBJ1-3; DNA: TGTGCCAGCAGTCCCAACAGAGTCTCTGGAAACACCATATATTTT; CDR3: CASSPNRVSGNTIYF
V: TRBV5-6; size: NA; D: NA; length: 13; J: TRBJ1-2; DNA: TGTGCCAGCAGCTTAAGTAAGGCCTATGGCTACACCTTC; CDR3: CASSLSKAYGYTF
V: TRBV7-9; size: NA; D: NA; length: 16; J: TRBJ1-2; DNA: TGTGCCAGCAGCTTGACAGGACGCGTGGGGAACTATGGCTACACCTTC; CDR3: CASSLTGRVGNYGYTF
V: TRBV11-2; size: NA; D: NA; length: 13; J: TRBJ2-7; DNA: TGTGCCAGCAGCCAAGGACTCTCCTACGAGCAGTACTTC; CDR3: CASSQGLSYEQYF
V: TRBV19; size: NA; D: TRBD1; length: 13; J: TRBJ1-2; DNA: TGTGCCAGTAGGCGGGACAGGGCTTATGGCTACACCTTC; CDR3: CASRRDRAYGYTF
V: TRBV21-1; size: NA; D: NA; length: 14; J: TRBJ1-1; DNA: TGTGCCAGCAGCCAACCGGCAGAAAACACTGAAGCTTTCTTT; CDR3: CASSQPAENTEAFF
V: TRBV7-9; size: NA; D: NA; length: 18; J: TRBJ1-3; DNA: TGTGCCAGCACCCCAGTGGGTGGGTCCATACCGTTGAGAAACACCATATATTTT; CDR3: CASTPVGGSIPLRNTIYF
V: TRBV18; size: NA; D: NA; length: 13; J: TRBJ2-2; DNA: TGTGCCAGCTCCCCCCAGGACACCGGGGAGCTGTTTTTT; CDR3: CASSPQDTGELFF
V: TRBV4-2; size: NA; D: NA; length: 19; J: TRBJ2-2; DNA: TGTGCCAGCAGCCAAGATGTCGGGGATACTGTAATAAACACCGGGGAGCTGTTTTTT; CDR3: CASSQDVGDTVINTGELFF
V: TRBV27; size: once; D: TRBD1; length: 17; J: TRBJ1-2; DNA: TGTGCCAGCAGTTTGCAGGGGACAGGGGGCCCCGGCTATGGCTACACCTTC; CDR3: CASSLQGTGGPGYGYTF
V: TRBV18; size: NA; D: TRBD1; length: 17; J: TRBJ1-1; DNA: TGTGCCAGCTCACCCCCTGGGACAGGGACTGGGAACACTGAAGCTTTCTTT; CDR3: CASSPPGTGTGNTEAFF
V: TRBV5-4; size: NA; D: NA; length: 11; J: TRBJ2-7; DNA: TGTGCCAGCAGCTTCGAAGACGAGCAGTACTTC; CDR3: CASSFEDEQYF
V: TRBV28; size: once; D: NA; length: 12; J: TRBJ1-1; DNA: TGTGCCAGCAGTCGTAGGAACACTGAAGCTTTCTTT; CDR3: CASSRRNTEAFF
V: TRBV9; size: NA; D: NA; length: 14; J: TRBJ2-3; DNA: TGTGCCAGCAGCCCGGGACTTAGCACAGATACGCAGTATTTT; CDR3: CASSPGLSTDTQYF
V: TRBV10-3; size: NA; D: NA; length: 10; J: TRBJ1-2; DNA: TGTGCCACTTCCACCTATGGCTACACCTTC; CDR3: CATSTYGYTF
V: TRBV27; size: NA; D: TRBD1; length: 16; J: TRBJ2-1; DNA: TGTGCCAGCAGTTCTTATGACAGGGGGGATGTCAATGAGCAGTTCTTC; CDR3: CASSSYDRGDVNEQFF
V: TRBV30; size: NA; D: NA; length: 12; J: TRBJ2-3; DNA: TGTGCCTGGAAAAAAGGCTCCGGTACGCAGTATTTT; CDR3: CAWKKGSGTQYF
V: TRBV10-1; size: NA; D: NA; length: 15; J: TRBJ1-1; DNA: TGCGCCAGCAGTGAGCTGCAGGGTGAGGACACTGAAGCTTTCTTT; CDR3: CASSELQGEDTEAFF
V: TRBV7-3; size: NA; D: TRBD2; length: 14; J: TRBJ2-7; DNA: TGTGCCAGCAGCCCAGGAGCGGGGTCCTACGAGCAGTACTTC; CDR3: CASSPGAGSYEQYF
V: TRBV19; size: NA; D: TRBD1; length: 15; J: TRBJ1-2; DNA: TGTGCCAGTAGTAGACAGACAGGGATGAACTATGGCTACACCTTC; CDR3: CASSRQTGMNYGYTF
V: TRBV28; size: NA; D: TRBD2; length: 15; J: TRBJ2-1; DNA: TGTGCCAGCAGCCCCTCCAGACTAGCATTCAATGAGCAGTTCTTC; CDR3: CASSPSRLAFNEQFF
V: TRBV28; size: NA; D: NA; length: 14; J: TRBJ1-2; DNA: TGTGCCAGCAGTCTATCTGAGGTGGGGTTTGGCTACACCTTC; CDR3: CASSLSEVGFGYTF
V: TRBV14; size: NA; D: TRBD1; length: 16; J: TRBJ1-6; DNA: TGTGCCAGCAGCCAAGGCCTCCCGGGACAGGGGACACCCCTCCACTTT; CDR3: CASSQGLPGQGTPLHF
V: TRBV5-4; size: NA; D: TRBD1; length: 13; J: TRBJ2-5; DNA: TGTGCCAGCAGCCTGGGACAGACAGAGACCCAGTACTTC; CDR3: CASSLGQTETQYF
V: TRBV29-1; size: NA; D: NA; length: 14; J: TRBJ1-1; DNA: TGCAGTTCCCTCGAGGGAGGGGTAAACACTGAAGCTTTCTTT; CDR3: CSSLEGGVNTEAFF
V: TRBV18; size: NA; D: NA; length: 15; J: TRBJ2-5; DNA: TGTGCCAGCTCACCCGGACAGATCATCCAAGAGACCCAGTACTTC; CDR3: CASSPGQIIQETQYF
V: TRBV7-2; size: NA; D: TRBD1; length: 12; J: TRBJ2-2; DNA: TGTGCCAGCAGCTTGGACAGGGTGAAGCTGTTTTTT; CDR3: CASSLDRVKLFF
V: TRBV5-6; size: NA; D: NA; length: 13; J: TRBJ2-3; DNA: TGTGCCAGCAGCGCCCCAGCTTCAGATACGCAGTATTTT; CDR3: CASSAPASDTQYF
V: TRBV27; size: NA; D: NA; length: 14; J: TRBJ1-2; DNA: TGTGCCAGCAAGGAAGAAGGGGGGAGCTATGGCTACACCTTC; CDR3: CASKEEGGSYGYTF
V: TRBV7-3; size: NA; D: NA; length: 16; J: TRBJ2-1; DNA: TGTGCCAGCAGCCCATCAATTACTTCTCTCTACAATGAGCAGTTCTTC; CDR3: CASSPSITSLYNEQFF
V: TRBV4-1; size: few; D: NA; length: 13; J: TRBJ1-1; DNA: TGCGCCAGCAGCCAAGGTGTGGGCACTGAAGCTTTCTTT; CDR3: CASSQGVGTEAFF
V: TRBV18; size: NA; D: NA; length: 16; J: TRBJ2-2; DNA: TGTGCCAGCTCGGCCGGGACGGCTTCGAACACCGGGGAGCTGTTTTTT; CDR3: CASSAGTASNTGELFF
V: TRBV4-3; size: few; D: NA; length: 15; J: TRBJ2-2; DNA: TGCGCCAGCTCAGCAGGACCCAGGGAATCCGGGGAGCTGTTTTTT; CDR3: CASSAGPRESGELFF
V: TRBV7-2; size: NA; D: NA; length: 16; J: TRBJ2-2; DNA: TGTGCCAGCAGCTCACCTAGCCCTCTGAACACCGGGGAGCTGTTTTTT; CDR3: CASSSPSPLNTGELFF
V: TRBV15; size: NA; D: TRBD2; length: 13; J: TRBJ2-5; DNA: TGTGCCACCAGCAGCGGGGGGGCAGAGACCCAGTACTTC; CDR3: CATSSGGAETQYF
V: TRBV5-5; size: NA; D: TRBD1; length: 15; J: TRBJ2-7; DNA: TGTGCCAGCAGCTTGATTGACAGGGGTTACTACGAGCAGTACTTC; CDR3: CASSLIDRGYYEQYF
V: TRBV5-5; size: NA; D: TRBD2; length: 16; J: TRBJ2-2; DNA: TGTGCCAGCAGCTATAGCGGGAGGTCCGCCACCGGGGAGCTGTTTTTT; CDR3: CASSYSGRSATGELFF
V: TRBV27; size: NA; D: TRBD1; length: 19; J: TRBJ1-1; DNA: TGTGCCAGCAGTTTAGGGCGACGAGGGGGGACAGGGGGAAACACTGAAGCTTTCTTT; CDR3: CASSLGRRGGTGGNTEAFF
V: TRBV7-2; size: NA; D: TRBD2; length: 17; J: TRBJ2-4; DNA: TGTGCCAGCAGCTTAGCGAGCGGGGGAAGAGCCAAAAACATTCAGTACTTC; CDR3: CASSLASGGRAKNIQYF
V: TRBV28; size: NA; D: NA; length: 14; J: TRBJ2-2; DNA: TGTGCCACCGAGCGGGCAGGGAGGACCGGGGAGCTGTTTTTT; CDR3: CATERAGRTGELFF
V: TRBV27; size: NA; D: NA; length: 14; J: TRBJ1-1; DNA: TGTGCCAGCAGTTTACACAGACCACTGACTGAAGCTTTCTTT; CDR3: CASSLHRPLTEAFF
V: TRBV7-3; size: once; D: NA; length: 18; J: TRBJ2-2; DNA: TGTGCCAGCAGCTTGGGGCCCGTGGCAGGGCCGAACACCGGGGAGCTGTTTTTT; CDR3: CASSLGPVAGPNTGELFF
V: TRBV5-1; size: NA; D: TRBD2; length: 15; J: TRBJ2-7; DNA: TGCGCCAGCAGCTTGGCCCTAGCGGACCTCTCCGAGCAGTACTTC; CDR3: CASSLALADLSEQYF